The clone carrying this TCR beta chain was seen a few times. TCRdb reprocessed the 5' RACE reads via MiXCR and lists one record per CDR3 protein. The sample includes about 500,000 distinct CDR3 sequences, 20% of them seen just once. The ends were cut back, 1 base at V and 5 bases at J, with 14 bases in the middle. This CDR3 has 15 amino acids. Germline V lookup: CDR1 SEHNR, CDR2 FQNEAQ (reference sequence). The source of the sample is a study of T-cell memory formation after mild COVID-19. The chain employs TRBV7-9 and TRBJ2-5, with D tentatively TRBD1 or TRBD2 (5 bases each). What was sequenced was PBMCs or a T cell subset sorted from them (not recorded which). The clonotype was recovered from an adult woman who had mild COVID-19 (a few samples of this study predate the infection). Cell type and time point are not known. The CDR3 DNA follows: TGTGCCAGCAGCTTAGGAGGGACCCACCGTGAGACCCAGTACTTC. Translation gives CASSLGGTHRETQYF.